The T cell receptor (beta chain) under discussion was sequenced for a study of T-cell memory formation after mild COVID-19. Each CDR3 protein gets one entry after TCRdb re-called the 5' RACE reads with MiXCR. Of hundreds of thousands of distinct CDR3 sequences in the sample, about 20% were seen once. The sequenced sample consisted of PBMCs or a T cell subset sorted from them (not recorded which). This TCR derives from an adult woman who had mild COVID-19 (a few samples of this study predate the infection). Cell type and time point are not known.

CDR3: CASRGYGTEDTGELFF. The DNA for the CDR3 is TGCGCCAGCAGGGGTTACGGGACAGAAGACACCGGGGAGCTGTTTTTT. The chain links TRBV5-1 to TRBJ2-2; 7 bases map to TRBD1. There are 16 residues in the CDR3. Per the germline V gene, CDR1 is SGHRS and CDR2 is YFSETQ. The ends lost 5 bases at V and 3 bases at J; junction bases unmatched: 10.